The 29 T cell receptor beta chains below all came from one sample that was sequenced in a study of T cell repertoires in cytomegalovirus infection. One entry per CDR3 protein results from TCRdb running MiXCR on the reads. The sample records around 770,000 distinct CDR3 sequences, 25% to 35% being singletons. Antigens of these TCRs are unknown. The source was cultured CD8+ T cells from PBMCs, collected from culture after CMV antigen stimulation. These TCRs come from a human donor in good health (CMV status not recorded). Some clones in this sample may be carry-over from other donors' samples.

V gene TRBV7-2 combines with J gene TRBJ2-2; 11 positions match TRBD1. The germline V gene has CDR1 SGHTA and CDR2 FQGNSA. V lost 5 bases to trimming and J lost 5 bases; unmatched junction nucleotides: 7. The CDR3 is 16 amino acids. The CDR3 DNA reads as TGTGCCAGCAGCACACCGGGGACAGGGGGGACCGGGGAGCTGTTTTTT. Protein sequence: CASSTPGTGGTGELFF.

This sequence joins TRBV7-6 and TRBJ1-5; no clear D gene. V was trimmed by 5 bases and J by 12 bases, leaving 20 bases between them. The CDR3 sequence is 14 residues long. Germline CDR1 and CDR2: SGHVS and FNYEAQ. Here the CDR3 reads CASSNIAAASGQHF. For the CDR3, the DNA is TGTGCCAGCAGCAACATAGCTGCAGCCTCTGGCCAGCATTTT.

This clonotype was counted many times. The CDR3 reads CASSLIGTGNSPLHF. The CDR3 nucleotides are TGTGCCAGCAGCCTTATCGGGACGGGGAATTCACCCCTCCACTTT. The chain combines TRBV7-2 with TRBJ1-6; D perhaps matches TRBD1 (5 bases). Germline loops: CDR1 SGHTA, CDR2 FQGNSA. With 5 bases removed from V and 7 bases from J, the gap between germline ends came to 15 bases. CDR3 length equals 15 residues.

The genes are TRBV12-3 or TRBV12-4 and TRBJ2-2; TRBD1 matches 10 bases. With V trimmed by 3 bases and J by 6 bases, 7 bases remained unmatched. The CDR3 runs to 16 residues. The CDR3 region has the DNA TGTGCCAGCAGTTTCCCGGGACAGGGGAAACCCGGGGAGCTGTTTTTT. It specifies CASSFPGQGKPGELFF.

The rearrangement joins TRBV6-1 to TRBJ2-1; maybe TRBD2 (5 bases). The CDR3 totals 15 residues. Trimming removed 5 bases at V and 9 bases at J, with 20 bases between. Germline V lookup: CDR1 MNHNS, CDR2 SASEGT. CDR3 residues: CASSYEGHPGGEQFF. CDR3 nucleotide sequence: TGTGCCAGCAGTTACGAGGGCCACCCCGGCGGTGAGCAGTTCTTC.

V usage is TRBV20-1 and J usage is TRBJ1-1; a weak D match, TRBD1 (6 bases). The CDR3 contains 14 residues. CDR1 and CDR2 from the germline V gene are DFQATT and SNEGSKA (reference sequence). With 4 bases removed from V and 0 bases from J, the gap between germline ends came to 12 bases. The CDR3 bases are TGCAGTGCTAAAGAACAGGGCATGAACACTGAAGCTTTCTTT. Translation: CSAKEQGMNTEAFF.

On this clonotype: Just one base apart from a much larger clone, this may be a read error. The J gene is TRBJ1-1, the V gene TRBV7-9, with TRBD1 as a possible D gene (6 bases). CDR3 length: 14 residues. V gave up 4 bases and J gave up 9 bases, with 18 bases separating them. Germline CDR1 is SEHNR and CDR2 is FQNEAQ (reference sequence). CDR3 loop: CASSSPVRGGKAFF. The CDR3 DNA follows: TGTGCCAGCAGCTCCCCCGTCAGGGGAGGGAAAGCTTTCTTT. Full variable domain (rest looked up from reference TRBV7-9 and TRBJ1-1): DTGVSQNPRHKITKRGQNVTFRCDPISEHNRLYWYRQTLGQGPEFLTYFQNEAQLEKSRLLSDRFSAERPKGSFSTLEIQRTEQGDSAMYLCASSSPVRGGKAFFGQGTRLTVV.

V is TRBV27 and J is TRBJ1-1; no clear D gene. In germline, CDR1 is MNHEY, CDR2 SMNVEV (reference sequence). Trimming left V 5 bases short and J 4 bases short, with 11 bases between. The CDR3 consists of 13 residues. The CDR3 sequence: CASSPGAPTEAFF. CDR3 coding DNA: TGTGCCAGCAGTCCCGGCGCGCCCACTGAAGCTTTCTTT.

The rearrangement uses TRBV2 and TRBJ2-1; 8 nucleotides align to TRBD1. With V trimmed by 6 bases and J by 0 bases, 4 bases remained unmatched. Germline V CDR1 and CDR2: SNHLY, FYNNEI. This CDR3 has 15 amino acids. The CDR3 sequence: CASRDGTGSYNEQFF. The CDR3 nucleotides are TGTGCCAGCAGAGACGGGACAGGCTCCTACAATGAGCAGTTCTTC. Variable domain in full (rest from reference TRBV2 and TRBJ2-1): EPEVTQTPSHQVTQMGQEVILRCVPISNHLYFYWYRQILGQKVEFLVSFYNNEISEKSEIFDDQFSVERPDGSNFTLKIRSTKLEDSAMYFCASRDGTGSYNEQFFGPGTRLTVL.

Here the CDR3 reads CASTAKGKPYGYTF. The CDR3 DNA is TGTGCCAGCACCGCAAAAGGGAAGCCCTATGGCTACACCTTC. This chain uses TRBV6-2 or TRBV6-3 with TRBJ1-2; unclear D gene. V was trimmed by 7 bases and J by 4 bases, leaving 16 bases between them. CDR3 size: 14 residues. Germline assignment: CDR1 MNHEY and CDR2 SVGEGT.

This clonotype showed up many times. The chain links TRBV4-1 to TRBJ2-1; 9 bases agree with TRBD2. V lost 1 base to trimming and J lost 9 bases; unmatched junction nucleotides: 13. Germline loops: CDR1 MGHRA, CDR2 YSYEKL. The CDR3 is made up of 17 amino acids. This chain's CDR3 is CASSQGVSSGGRFEQFF. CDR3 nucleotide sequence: TGCGCCAGCAGCCAAGGGGTCTCGAGCGGGGGGCGGTTTGAGCAGTTCTTC.

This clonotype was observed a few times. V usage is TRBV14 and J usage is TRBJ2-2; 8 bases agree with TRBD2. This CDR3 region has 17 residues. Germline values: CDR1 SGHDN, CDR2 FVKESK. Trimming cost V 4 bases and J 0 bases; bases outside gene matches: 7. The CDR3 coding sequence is TGTGCCAGCAGCCCCCCGGGAGGGGAGGCGAACACCGGGGAGCTGTTTTTT. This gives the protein CASSPPGGEANTGELFF.

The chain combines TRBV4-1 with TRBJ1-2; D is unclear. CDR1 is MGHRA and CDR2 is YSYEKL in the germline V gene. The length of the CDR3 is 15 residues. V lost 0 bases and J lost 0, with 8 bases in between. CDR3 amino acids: CASSQDVGPNYGYTF. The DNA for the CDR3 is TGCGCCAGCAGCCAAGATGTGGGCCCTAACTATGGCTACACCTTC.

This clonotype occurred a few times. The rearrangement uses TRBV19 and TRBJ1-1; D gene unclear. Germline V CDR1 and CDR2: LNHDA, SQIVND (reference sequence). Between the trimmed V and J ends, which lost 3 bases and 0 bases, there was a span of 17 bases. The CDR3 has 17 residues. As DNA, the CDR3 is TGTGCCAGTAGTATCGGAGGCGCGCTTTACCTGAACACTGAAGCTTTCTTT. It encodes CASSIGGALYLNTEAFF.

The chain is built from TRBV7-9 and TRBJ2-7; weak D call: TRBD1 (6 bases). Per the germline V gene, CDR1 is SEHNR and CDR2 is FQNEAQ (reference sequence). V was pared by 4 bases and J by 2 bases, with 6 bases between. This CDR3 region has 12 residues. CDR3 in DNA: TGTGCCAGCAGCTACAGGGCCTACGAGCAGTACTTC. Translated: CASSYRAYEQYF.

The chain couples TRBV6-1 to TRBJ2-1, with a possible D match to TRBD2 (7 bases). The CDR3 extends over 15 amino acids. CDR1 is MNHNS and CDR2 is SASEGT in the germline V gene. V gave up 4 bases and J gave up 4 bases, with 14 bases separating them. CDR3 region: CASSAPGGGYNEQFF. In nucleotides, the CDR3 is TGTGCCAGCAGTGCCCCGGGGGGCGGTTACAATGAGCAGTTCTTC.

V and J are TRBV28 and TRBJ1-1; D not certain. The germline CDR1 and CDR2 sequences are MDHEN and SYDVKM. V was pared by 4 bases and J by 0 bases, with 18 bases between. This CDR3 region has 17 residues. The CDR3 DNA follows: TGTGCCAGCAGTTATTCTCGTTGGACGCCCCTGAACACTGAAGCTTTCTTT. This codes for CASSYSRWTPLNTEAFF.

The CDR3 loop is CASSPLGSLAPNTGELFF. The CDR3 nucleotides read TGTGCCAGCAGCCCCCTAGGGTCCCTCGCGCCAAACACCGGGGAGCTGTTTTTT. The rearrangement uses TRBV7-3 and TRBJ2-2; D is uncertain. Trimming took off 5 bases at V and 2 bases at J, with 21 bases between the two ends. CDR3 size: 18 residues. From germline, CDR1 is SGHTA and CDR2 FQGTGA.

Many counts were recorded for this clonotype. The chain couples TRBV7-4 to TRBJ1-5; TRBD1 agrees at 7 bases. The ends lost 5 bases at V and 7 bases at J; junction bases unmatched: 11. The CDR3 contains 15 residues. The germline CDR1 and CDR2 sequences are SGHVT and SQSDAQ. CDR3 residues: CASSLGYRGVQPQHF. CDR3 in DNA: TGTGCCAGCAGCCTTGGTTACAGGGGTGTCCAGCCCCAGCATTTT.

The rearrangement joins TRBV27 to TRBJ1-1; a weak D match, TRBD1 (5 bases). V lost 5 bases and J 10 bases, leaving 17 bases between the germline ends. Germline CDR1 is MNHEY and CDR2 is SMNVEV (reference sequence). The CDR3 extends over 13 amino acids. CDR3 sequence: CASSTHKSGAAFF. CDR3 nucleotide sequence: TGTGCCAGCAGTACACATAAGAGCGGGGCAGCTTTCTTT.

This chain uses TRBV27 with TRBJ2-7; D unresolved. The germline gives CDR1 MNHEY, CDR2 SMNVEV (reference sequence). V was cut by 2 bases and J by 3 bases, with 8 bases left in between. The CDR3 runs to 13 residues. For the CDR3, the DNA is TGTGCCAGCAGTTTACCCCCCTACTACGAGCAGTACTTC. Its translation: CASSLPPYYEQYF.

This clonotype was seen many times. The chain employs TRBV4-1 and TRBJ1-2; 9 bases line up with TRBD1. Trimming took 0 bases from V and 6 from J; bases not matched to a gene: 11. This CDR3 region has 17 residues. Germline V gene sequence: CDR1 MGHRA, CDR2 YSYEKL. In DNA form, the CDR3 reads TGCGCCAGCAGCCAAGATCTCGGGACAGGGATTCGACATGGCTACACCTTC. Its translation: CASSQDLGTGIRHGYTF.

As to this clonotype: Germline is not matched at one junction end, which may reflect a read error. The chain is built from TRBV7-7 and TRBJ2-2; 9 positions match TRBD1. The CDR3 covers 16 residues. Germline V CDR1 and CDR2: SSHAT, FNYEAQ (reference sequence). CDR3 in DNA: TGTGCTAGCAGCGGTGGGACAGGGCTTAACACCGGGGAGCTGTTTTTT. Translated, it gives CASSGGTGLNTGELFF.

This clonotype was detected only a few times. CDR3: CASSYSLAGVPSYNEQFF. The CDR3 DNA follows: TGTGCCAGCAGTTACTCCCTAGCGGGGGTGCCCTCCTACAATGAGCAGTTCTTC. The gene calls are TRBV6-2 or TRBV6-3 and TRBJ2-1; TRBD2 aligns across 10 bases. The CDR3 covers 18 residues. Per the germline V gene, CDR1 is MNHEY and CDR2 is SVGEGT. V shed 0 bases, J shed 0 bases, and the junction held 5 bases outside the gene matches.

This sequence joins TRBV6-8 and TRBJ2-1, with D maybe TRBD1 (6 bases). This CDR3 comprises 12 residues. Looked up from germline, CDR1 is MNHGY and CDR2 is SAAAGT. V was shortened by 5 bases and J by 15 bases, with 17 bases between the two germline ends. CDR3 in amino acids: CASSTLGTNWFF. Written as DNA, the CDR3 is TGTGCCAGCAGTACCCTTGGGACAAACTGGTTCTTC.

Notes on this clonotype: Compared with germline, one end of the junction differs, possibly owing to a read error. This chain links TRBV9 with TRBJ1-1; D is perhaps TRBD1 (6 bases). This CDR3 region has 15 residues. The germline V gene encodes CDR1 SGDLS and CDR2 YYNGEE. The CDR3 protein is CVSSPRGPQNTEAFF. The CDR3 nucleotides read TGTGTCAGCAGCCCCAGGGGACCCCAGAACACTGAAGCTTTCTTT.

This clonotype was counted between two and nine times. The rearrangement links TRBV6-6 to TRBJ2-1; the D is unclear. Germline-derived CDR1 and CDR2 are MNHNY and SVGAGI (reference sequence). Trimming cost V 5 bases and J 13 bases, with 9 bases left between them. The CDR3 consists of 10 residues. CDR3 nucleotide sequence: TGTGCCAGCAGTCCGGGTGGCCAGTTCTTC. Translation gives CASSPGGQFF.

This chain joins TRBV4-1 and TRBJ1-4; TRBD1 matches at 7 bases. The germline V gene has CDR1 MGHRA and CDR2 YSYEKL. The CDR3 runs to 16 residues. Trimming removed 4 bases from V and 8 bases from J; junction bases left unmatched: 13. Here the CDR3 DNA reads TGCGCCAGCAGCCTCCAGGGACAGACATTGCTGGAAAAACTGTTTTTT. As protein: CASSLQGQTLLEKLFF.

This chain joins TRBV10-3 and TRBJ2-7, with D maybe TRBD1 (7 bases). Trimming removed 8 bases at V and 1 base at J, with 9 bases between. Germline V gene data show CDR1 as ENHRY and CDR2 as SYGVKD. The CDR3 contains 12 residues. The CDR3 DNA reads TGTGCCATCGCAGGGGGGTCCTACGAGCAGTACTTC. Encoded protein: CAIAGGSYEQYF.